The T cell receptor beta chain described here comes from a study of CD8 T cells in Susac syndrome. With random hexamers, reverse transcription was performed on about 0.5 to 1 ug of RNA. TCRdb ran MiXCR on the immunoSEQ multiplex PCR reads and lists one entry per CDR3 protein. Among around 130,000 distinct CDR3 sequences listed, just under 95% were seen once. V was clipped by 3 bases and J by 6 bases; unmatched bases: 6. CDR1 and CDR2 from the germline V gene are SQVTM and ANQGSEA. This CDR3 is built from 15 residues. This clonotype was observed once. The clonotype originates from a human donor with Susac syndrome. What was sequenced was CD8+ T cells from PBMCs. This chain links TRBV29-1 with TRBJ2-1; 12 bases map to TRBD2. The CDR3 is CSVEGLAGGLNEQFF. The CDR3 DNA reads as TGCAGCGTTGAGGGTCTAGCGGGGGGGCTCAATGAGCAGTTCTTC.